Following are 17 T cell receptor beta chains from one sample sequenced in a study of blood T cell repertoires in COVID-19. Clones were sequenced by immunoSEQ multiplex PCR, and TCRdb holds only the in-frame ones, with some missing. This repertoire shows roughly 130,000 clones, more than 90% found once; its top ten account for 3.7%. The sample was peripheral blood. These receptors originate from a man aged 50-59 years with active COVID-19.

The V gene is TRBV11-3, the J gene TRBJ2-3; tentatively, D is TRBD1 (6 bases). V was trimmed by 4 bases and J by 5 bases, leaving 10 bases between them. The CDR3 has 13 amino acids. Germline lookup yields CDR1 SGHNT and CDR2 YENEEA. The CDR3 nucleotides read TGTGCCAGCAGCTGGACCAGGGGAGATACGCAGTATTTT. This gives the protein CASSWTRGDTQYF. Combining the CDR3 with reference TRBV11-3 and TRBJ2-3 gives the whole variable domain EAGVVQSPRYKIIEKKQPVAFWCNPISGHNTLYWYLQNLGQGPELLIRYENEEAVDDSQLPKDRFSAERLKGVDSTLKIQPAELGDSAVYLCASSWTRGDTQYFGPGTRLTVL.

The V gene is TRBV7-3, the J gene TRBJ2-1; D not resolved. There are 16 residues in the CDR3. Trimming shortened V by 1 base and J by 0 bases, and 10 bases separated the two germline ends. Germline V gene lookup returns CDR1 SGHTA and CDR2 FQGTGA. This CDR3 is CASSLNAGASYNEQFF. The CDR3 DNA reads TGTGCCAGCAGCTTAAATGCCGGAGCCTCCTACAATGAGCAGTTCTTC.

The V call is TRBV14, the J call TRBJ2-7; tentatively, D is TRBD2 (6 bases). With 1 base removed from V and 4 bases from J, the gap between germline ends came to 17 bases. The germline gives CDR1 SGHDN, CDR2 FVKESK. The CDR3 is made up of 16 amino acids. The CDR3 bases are TGTGCCAGCAGCCAAGTAACGGGGGTCCTAAGGTACGAGCAGTACGTC. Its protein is CASSQVTGVLRYEQYV.

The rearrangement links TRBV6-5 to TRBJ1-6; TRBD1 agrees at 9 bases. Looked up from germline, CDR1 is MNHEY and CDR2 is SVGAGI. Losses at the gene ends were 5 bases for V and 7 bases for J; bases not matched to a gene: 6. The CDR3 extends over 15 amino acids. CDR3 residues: CASSIQGAGNSPLHF. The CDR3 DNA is TGTGCCAGCAGTATACAGGGGGCAGGCAATTCACCCCTCCACTTT.

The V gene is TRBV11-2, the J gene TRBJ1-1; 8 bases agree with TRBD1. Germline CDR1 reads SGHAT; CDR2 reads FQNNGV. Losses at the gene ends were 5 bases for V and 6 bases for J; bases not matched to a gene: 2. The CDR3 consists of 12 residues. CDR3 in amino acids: CASSGRGPEAFF. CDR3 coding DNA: TGTGCCAGCAGCGGCAGGGGGCCTGAAGCTTTCTTT.

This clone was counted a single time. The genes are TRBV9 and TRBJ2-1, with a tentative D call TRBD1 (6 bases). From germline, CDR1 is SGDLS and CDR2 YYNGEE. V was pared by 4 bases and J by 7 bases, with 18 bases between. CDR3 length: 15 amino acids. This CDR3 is CASSPQSGQINEQFF. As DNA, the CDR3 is TGTGCCAGCAGCCCCCAGAGCGGACAGATAAATGAGCAGTTCTTC.

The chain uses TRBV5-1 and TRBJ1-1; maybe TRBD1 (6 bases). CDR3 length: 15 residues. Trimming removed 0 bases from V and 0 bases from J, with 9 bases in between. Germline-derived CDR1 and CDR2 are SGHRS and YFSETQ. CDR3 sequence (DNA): TGCGCCAGCAGCTTGGGGGGGCAATTGAACACTGAAGCTTTCTTT. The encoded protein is CASSLGGQLNTEAFF.

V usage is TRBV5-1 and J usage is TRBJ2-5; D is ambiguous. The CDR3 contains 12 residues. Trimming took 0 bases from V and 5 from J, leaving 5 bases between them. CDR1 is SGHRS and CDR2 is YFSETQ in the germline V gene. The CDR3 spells CASSLAGETQYF. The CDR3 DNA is TGCGCCAGCAGCTTGGCCGGGGAGACCCAGTACTTC.

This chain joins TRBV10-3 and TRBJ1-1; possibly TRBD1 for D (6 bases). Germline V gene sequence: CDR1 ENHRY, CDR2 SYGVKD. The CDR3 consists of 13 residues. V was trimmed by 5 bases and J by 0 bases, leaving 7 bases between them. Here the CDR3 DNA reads TGTGCCATCAGTAGGGACATGAACACTGAAGCTTTCTTT. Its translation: CAISRDMNTEAFF.

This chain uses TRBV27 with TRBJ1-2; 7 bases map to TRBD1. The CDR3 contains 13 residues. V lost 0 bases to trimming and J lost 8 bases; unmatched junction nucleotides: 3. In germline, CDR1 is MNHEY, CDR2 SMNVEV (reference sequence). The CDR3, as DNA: TGTGCCAGCAGTTTATCGAGGGGGCACGGCTACACCTTC. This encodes CASSLSRGHGYTF.

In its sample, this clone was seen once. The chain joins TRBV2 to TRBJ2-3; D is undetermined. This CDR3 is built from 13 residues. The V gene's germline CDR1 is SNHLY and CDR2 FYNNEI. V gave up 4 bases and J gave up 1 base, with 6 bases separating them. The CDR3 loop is CASSVTGTDTQYF. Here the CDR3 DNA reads TGTGCCAGCAGTGTTACAGGCACAGATACGCAGTATTTT.

The CDR3: CASSPTSGGVTDTQYF. In DNA form, the CDR3 reads TGTGCCAGCAGCCCGACTAGCGGGGGAGTGACAGATACGCAGTATTTT. The genes are TRBV3-1 (or the pseudogene TRBV3-2) and TRBJ2-3, with 12 bases aligning to TRBD2. CDR3 size: 16 residues. The V segment lost 4 bases and the J segment 3 bases; nucleotides outside the gene matches: 5. Germline V gives CDR1 LGHDT, CDR2 YNNKEL (reference sequence).

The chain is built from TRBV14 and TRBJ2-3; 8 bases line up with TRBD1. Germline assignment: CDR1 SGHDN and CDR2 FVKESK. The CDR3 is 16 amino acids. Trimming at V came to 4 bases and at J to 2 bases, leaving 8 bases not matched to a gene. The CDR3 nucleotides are TGTGCCAGCAGCCTCGGGACAGGTCATGTCACAGATACGCAGTATTTT. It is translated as CASSLGTGHVTDTQYF.

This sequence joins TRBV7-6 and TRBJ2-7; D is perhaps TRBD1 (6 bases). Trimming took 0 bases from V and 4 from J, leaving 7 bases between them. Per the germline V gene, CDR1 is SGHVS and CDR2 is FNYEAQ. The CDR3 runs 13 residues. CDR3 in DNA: TGTGCCAGCAGCTTAGCAGGGGGTTACGAGCAGTACTTC. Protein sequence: CASSLAGGYEQYF. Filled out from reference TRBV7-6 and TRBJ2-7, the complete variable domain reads GAGVSQSPRYKVTKRGQDVALRCDPISGHVSLYWYRQALGQGPEFLTYFNYEAQQDKSGLPNDRFSAERPEGSISTLTIQRTEQRDSAMYRCASSLAGGYEQYFGPGTRLTVT.

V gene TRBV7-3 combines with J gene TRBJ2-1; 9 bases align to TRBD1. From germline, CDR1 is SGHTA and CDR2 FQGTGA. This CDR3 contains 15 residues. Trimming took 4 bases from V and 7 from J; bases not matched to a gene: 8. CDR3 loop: CASSSPTGGKNEQFF. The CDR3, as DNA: TGTGCCAGCAGCTCCCCGACAGGGGGTAAGAATGAGCAGTTCTTC.

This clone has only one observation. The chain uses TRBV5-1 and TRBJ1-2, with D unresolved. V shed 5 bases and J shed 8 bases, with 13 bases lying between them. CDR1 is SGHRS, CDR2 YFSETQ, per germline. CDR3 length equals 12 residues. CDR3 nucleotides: TGCGCCAGCAGATGGGAGTTGGAGGGCTACACCTTC. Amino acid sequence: CASRWELEGYTF.

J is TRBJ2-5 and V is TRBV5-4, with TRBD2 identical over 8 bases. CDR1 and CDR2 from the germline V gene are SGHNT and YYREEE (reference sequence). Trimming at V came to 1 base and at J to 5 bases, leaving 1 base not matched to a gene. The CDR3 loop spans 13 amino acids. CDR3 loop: CASSLPGGETQYF. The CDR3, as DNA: TGTGCCAGCAGCTTGCCGGGGGGGGAGACCCAGTACTTC.